This T cell receptor beta chain was observed in a study of blood T cells in healthy people across ages. Whole-study findings and limits: There were more naive CD4+ cells and higher diversity in long-lived donors than in aged donors.

Comment on this clonotype: Antigen unknown.

Using a J-beta primer mix together with a sample-barcoded 5' primer, a second PCR was run for about 6 to 12 cycles. TCRdb re-called the 5' RACE reads with MiXCR, one entry per CDR3 protein. There are some 760,000 distinct CDR3 sequences in the sample; around 25% occur only once, and approximately 3.7% lies in the top ten. The CDR3 contains 14 residues. Germline CDR1 and CDR2: LGHDT and YNNKEL (reference sequence). V was shortened by 1 base and J by 4 bases, with 10 bases between the two germline ends. These data were likewise used in another study, on T cells of mothers and their children.

The sequencing sample was made of blood. This chain links TRBV3-1 with TRBJ1-2; weak D call: TRBD1 (6 bases). The receptor was isolated from a boy younger than 18 in good health. The CDR3 nucleotides are TGTGCCAGCAGCCAAGGACAGGAGGGCTATGGCTACACCTTC. Encoded protein: CASSQGQEGYGYTF.